This T cell receptor (beta chain) was sequenced during a study of OX40 agonist ivuxolimab in advanced cancers. Study background: A mean age of approximately 58 years, range roughly 20 to 85, was recorded, and roughly 80% were male. Earlier anti-PD-1, anti-PD-L1 or anti-CTLA-4 therapy was permitted; roughly 37% had received some.

The CDR3 sequence is 15 residues long. Looked up from germline, CDR1 is SEHNR and CDR2 is FQNEAQ (reference sequence). The V gene end was trimmed by 1 base and the J gene end by 7 bases; junction bases not matched to a gene: 9. This clone was seen a few times. As yet, its antigen is unknown. The cohort excluded patients with autoimmune disease history or systemic immunosuppression. The repertoire was sequenced with immunoSEQ multiplex PCR; TCRdb's copy has only in-frame clones and lacks some. The table shows some 58,000 clones, with around 90% occurring only once. Overall study results and limits: The mean number of expanded clones was higher in CD8+ T cells than in CD4+.

V and J are TRBV7-9 and TRBJ2-7, with 8 bases lining up with TRBD1. This sequence originates from an adult with an advanced solid tumor such as melanoma, head and neck, liver or kidney cancer. This material consisted of CD4+ or CD8+ T cells sorted from blood, taken in a trial of the OX40 agonist ivuxolimab. CDR3 sequence (DNA): TGTGCCAGCAGCTTAGGGGGGACAGGTTGGGATGAGCAGTACTTC. The encoded protein is CASSLGGTGWDEQYF.